One and the same sample provided the 26 T cell receptor beta chains below, sequenced in a study of cytomegalovirus exposure and HLA in healthy donors (dated by TCRdb to the late 2010s). The receptor library was made with the immunoSEQ multiplex PCR assay. For the multiplex PCR, a mixture combining 60 forward primers for TCR Vbeta segments and 13 reverse primers for TCR Jbeta segments was used. Held by TCRdb, this immuneACCESS table contains in-frame sequences only and omits some clones. Under half of the omission traces to an unresolved V gene where checked; the cause of the rest is unknown. Present in this sample are approximately 170,000 clones, approximately 80% of which were seen just once. 0.95% to 1.5% of the sample comes from the top ten. Sequencing was done on a sample of PBMCs. These receptors were collected from a boy aged 2 to 10 in good health and CMV-seronegative.

The J gene is TRBJ1-6, the V gene TRBV30, with D maybe TRBD1 (5 bases). The CDR3 runs 12 residues. Germline-derived CDR1 and CDR2 are GTSNPN and SVGIG (reference sequence). The V gene lost 3 bases and the J gene lost 13 bases, with 13 bases spanning the gap. This chain's CDR3 is CAWSLGGRPLHF. In DNA, the CDR3 is TGTGCCTGGAGCCTCGGGGGAAGGCCCCTCCACTTT.

The genes are TRBV13 and TRBJ2-5; TRBD2 matches 10 bases. This CDR3 has 17 residues. Per germline, CDR1 PRHDT and CDR2 FYEKMQ (reference sequence). The J segment lost 2 bases and the V segment lost 4 bases, leaving 10 bases of the junction unmatched. The CDR3 DNA sequence: TGTGCCAGCAGCTCGCAAACTAGCGGGGTTGCTCAAGAGACCCAGTACTTC. Encoded protein: CASSSQTSGVAQETQYF.

The V call is TRBV6-1, the J call TRBJ2-3, with 13 bases fitting TRBD2. The J segment lost 4 bases and the V segment lost 4 bases, leaving 8 bases of the junction unmatched. CDR1 is MNHNS and CDR2 is SASEGT in the germline V gene. The CDR3 has 17 amino acids. The chain's CDR3 is CASSGTPGLAGSDTQYF. The CDR3 DNA is TGTGCCAGCAGTGGGACGCCGGGACTAGCGGGATCAGATACGCAGTATTTT.

This clone was counted once. The rearrangement uses TRBV19 and TRBJ2-6; the D gene is possibly TRBD1 (6 bases). Trimming removed 3 bases at V and 0 bases at J, with 15 bases between. The V gene's germline CDR1 is LNHDA and CDR2 SQIVND (reference sequence). The CDR3 extends over 18 amino acids. This chain's CDR3 is CASSIPGTRYSGANVLTF. The CDR3 DNA sequence: TGTGCCAGTAGTATTCCCGGGACACGCTACTCTGGGGCCAACGTCCTGACTTTC.

The chain is built from TRBV4-2 and TRBJ2-3, with TRBD2 matching 13 bases. Germline CDR1 LGHNA, CDR2 YNFKEQ. J lost 8 bases, V lost 1 base, and 6 bases had no gene match. CDR3 length equals 16 residues. The CDR3 nucleotides read TGTGCCAGCAGCCAAGCAGGGACTAGCGGGAAAGGTACGCAGTATTTT. Its protein product is CASSQAGTSGKGTQYF.

This chain links TRBV19 with TRBJ1-2; a weak D match, TRBD1 (6 bases). Germline-derived CDR1 and CDR2 are LNHDA and SQIVND (reference sequence). Deletions cut 4 bases from V and 6 bases from J, with 18 bases between. The CDR3 extends over 15 amino acids. Written as DNA, the CDR3 is TGTGCCAGTAGTAAGTCCTGGGGGCGCCCCCATGGCTACACCTTC. Amino acid sequence: CASSKSWGRPHGYTF.

The chain carries TRBV7-6 and TRBJ2-5; D may be TRBD2 (7 bases). The CDR3 has 14 amino acids. Germline lookup yields CDR1 SGHVS and CDR2 FNYEAQ. The V and J ends lost 5 bases and 5 bases respectively, with 15 bases between them. The DNA for the CDR3 is TGTGCCAGCAGCAGGGGGAGGGGGTCGGAGACCCAGTACTTC. Amino acids: CASSRGRGSETQYF.

This rearrangement joins TRBV6-5 to TRBJ2-1; 7 nucleotides match TRBD1. Unmatched junction bases numbered 12, after V lost 11 bases and J lost 8 bases. The CDR3 contains 13 residues. Germline-derived CDR1 and CDR2 are MNHEY and SVGAGI. Here the CDR3 DNA reads TGTGCCTCTCCGGGACAGAGAGTGGATGAGCAGTTCTTC. Encoded protein: CASPGQRVDEQFF.

The J gene is TRBJ2-3, the V gene TRBV29-1; D is possibly TRBD2 (7 bases). With 7 bases removed from V and 3 bases from J, the gap between germline ends came to 20 bases. In germline, CDR1 is SQVTM, CDR2 ANQGSEA. The CDR3 loop spans 15 amino acids. In DNA, the CDR3 is TGCAGCGCCCCACCGAAGGGGGAGGGTACAGATACGCAGTATTTT. As protein: CSAPPKGEGTDTQYF.

This clone was recorded once. The V call is TRBV29-1, the J call TRBJ2-7; 12 bases align to TRBD2. V lost 4 bases, J lost 3 bases, and 4 bases stayed unmatched. Germline V lookup: CDR1 SQVTM, CDR2 ANQGSEA. This CDR3 region has 14 residues. CDR3 sequence: CSVARLAGDYEQYF. The CDR3 nucleotides read TGCAGCGTTGCCAGACTAGCGGGGGACTACGAGCAGTACTTC.

V gene TRBV6-5 combines with J gene TRBJ1-3; 7 nucleotides line up with TRBD1. The CDR3 totals 14 residues. CDR1 and CDR2 (germline): MNHEY, SVGAGI. The ends lost 7 bases at V and 5 bases at J; junction bases unmatched: 8. The CDR3 spells CASTPRDRRNTIYF. The CDR3 coding sequence is TGTGCCAGCACCCCCCGGGACAGACGAAACACCATATATTTT.

The rearrangement joins TRBV28 to TRBJ1-2; D perhaps matches TRBD1 (6 bases). CDR3 size: 17 residues. V lost 4 bases and J lost 5, with 23 bases in between. From germline, CDR1 is MDHEN and CDR2 SYDVKM. The CDR3 is CASSSNIKQGSWYGYTF. For the CDR3, the DNA is TGTGCCAGCAGTTCAAACATAAAACAGGGCTCTTGGTATGGCTACACCTTC.

The chain combines TRBV15 with TRBJ1-6; TRBD1 agrees at 8 bases. Germline V lookup: CDR1 LNHNV, CDR2 YYDKDF (reference sequence). The CDR3 sequence is 16 residues long. V lost 2 bases, J lost 9 bases, and 9 bases stayed unmatched. This CDR3 is CATSRPLGQGGSPLHF. DNA for the CDR3: TGTGCCACCAGCAGACCCCTAGGACAGGGAGGTTCACCCCTCCACTTT.

J is TRBJ2-1 and V is TRBV6-1; 8 bases are shared with TRBD1. CDR1 is MNHNS and CDR2 is SASEGT in the germline V gene. The CDR3 has 15 amino acids. V dropped 4 bases and J dropped 4; count of bases not matched to a gene: 6. For the CDR3, the DNA is TGTGCCAGCAGTGTCAGGACAGGGCAATACAATGAGCAGTTCTTC. This codes for CASSVRTGQYNEQFF.

This chain uses TRBV19 with TRBJ1-1; no clear D gene. V dropped 7 bases and J dropped 4 bases, with 7 bases sitting between them. The length of the CDR3 is 11 residues. The germline CDR1 and CDR2 sequences are LNHDA and SQIVND (reference sequence). The CDR3 DNA reads TGTGCCAGTACCCACGGCACTGAAGCTTTCTTT. Amino acid sequence: CASTHGTEAFF.

This chain joins TRBV10-1 and TRBJ2-1; 9 nucleotides align to TRBD1. V lost 6 bases to trimming and J lost 7 bases; unmatched junction nucleotides: 4. CDR1 is WNHNN and CDR2 is SYGVQD in the germline V gene (reference sequence). The CDR3 has 13 residues. Written as DNA, the CDR3 is TGCGCCAGCAGCGCGGGACAGGGAAATGAGCAGTTCTTC. Translating it yields CASSAGQGNEQFF.

The chain has TRBV7-8 and TRBJ2-1; D is uncertain. Trimming stripped 3 bases from V and 9 bases from J, with 9 bases between. This CDR3 has 12 amino acids. Germline V gene sequence: CDR1 SGHVS, CDR2 FQNEAQ. CDR3 coding DNA: TGTGCCAGCAGCTTGTCCCACGGTGAGCAGTTCTTC. Amino acid sequence: CASSLSHGEQFF.

The J gene is TRBJ2-3, the V gene TRBV29-1; D is uncertain. CDR3 length: 12 residues. V was clipped by 5 bases and J by 5 bases, with 11 bases between them. Looked up from germline, CDR1 is SQVTM and CDR2 is ANQGSEA. The CDR3: CSVLLTGDTQYF. CDR3 sequence (DNA): TGCAGCGTTCTTCTCACCGGAGATACGCAGTATTTT.

This chain links TRBV14 with TRBJ2-3, with D possibly matching TRBD2 (5 bases). The ends were cut back, 4 bases at V and 3 bases at J, with 17 bases in the middle. The CDR3 runs 16 residues. CDR1 and CDR2 from the germline V gene are SGHDN and FVKESK. The CDR3 reads CASSLTWTGRTDTQYF. CDR3 DNA sequence: TGTGCCAGCAGCCTAACCTGGACGGGAAGGACAGATACGCAGTATTTT. Complete variable domain (other parts from reference TRBV14 and TRBJ2-3): EAGVTQFPSHSVIEKGQTVTLRCDPISGHDNLYWYRRVMGKEIKFLLHFVKESKQDESGMPNNRFLAERTGGTYSTLKVQPAELEDSGVYFCASSLTWTGRTDTQYFGPGTRLTVL.

The chain couples TRBV6-5 to TRBJ2-2, with 9 bases aligning to TRBD2. The germline CDR1 and CDR2 sequences are MNHEY and SVGAGI. The CDR3 spans 15 residues. Trimming at V came to 6 bases and at J to 4 bases, leaving 6 bases not matched to a gene. The CDR3 spells CASRAGGPLTGELFF. CDR3 nucleotides: TGTGCCAGCAGGGCGGGAGGGCCGCTCACCGGGGAGCTGTTTTTT.

The chain has TRBV5-4 and TRBJ2-2; D unclear. CDR1 and CDR2 from the germline V gene are SGHNT and YYREEE (reference sequence). V shed 3 bases and J shed 5 bases, with 11 bases lying between them. The CDR3 totals 14 residues. This chain's CDR3 is CASSYSPVTGELFF. CDR3 coding DNA: TGTGCCAGCAGCTATTCACCGGTGACCGGGGAGCTGTTTTTT.

The chain employs TRBV30 and TRBJ2-5; possible D gene TRBD2, 5 bases. V was pared by 2 bases and J by 5 bases, with 15 bases between. CDR1 is GTSNPN and CDR2 is SVGIG in the germline V gene (reference sequence). The CDR3 has 14 amino acids. CDR3: CAWSRTGMGETQYF. DNA of the CDR3: TGTGCCTGGAGTAGGACGGGAATGGGGGAGACCCAGTACTTC.

The chain is built from TRBV18 and TRBJ2-2; D possibly corresponds to TRBD2 (5 bases). Trimming stripped 1 base from V and 8 bases from J, with 5 bases between. The CDR3 consists of 12 residues. Germline CDR1 is KGHSH and CDR2 is LQKENI. The CDR3 nucleotides read TGTGCCAGCTCACCACGGGAGGGGGAGCTGTTTTTT. It translates to CASSPREGELFF.

The chain is built from TRBV11-3 and TRBJ2-1; 7 positions agree with TRBD1. The junction had 5 bases not matched to a gene; V was cut back by 5 bases and J by 7 bases. Germline V gene lookup returns CDR1 SGHNT and CDR2 YENEEA. CDR3 length: 13 amino acids. The CDR3 coding sequence is TGTGCCAGCAGCACCATGACAGGGAATGAGCAGTTCTTC. It codes for CASSTMTGNEQFF.

V and J are TRBV30 and TRBJ1-5; TRBD1 might be the D (5 bases). Germline V lookup: CDR1 GTSNPN, CDR2 SVGIG (reference sequence). Trimming stripped 1 base from V and 2 bases from J, with 12 bases between. There are 15 residues in the CDR3. The DNA for the CDR3 is TGTGCCTGGAGTGGAGCAGGGCCCGGCAATCAGCCCCAGCATTTT. It codes for CAWSGAGPGNQPQHF.

The chain joins TRBV18 to TRBJ1-4, with D possibly being TRBD1 (6 bases). Germline assignment: CDR1 KGHSH and CDR2 LQKENI. CDR3 length equals 13 residues. Trimming took 4 bases from V and 6 from J, leaving 9 bases between them. The CDR3 sequence is CASSQAGDEKLFF. For the CDR3, the DNA is TGTGCCAGCTCACAGGCAGGGGATGAAAAACTGTTTTTT.